What follows are 11 T cell receptor beta chains derived from one specimen sequenced in a study of T cell repertoires in cytomegalovirus infection. TCRdb re-called the reads with MiXCR, one entry per CDR3 protein. The sample records around 330,000 distinct CDR3 sequences, about 17% being singletons. The sample comprised PBMCs. These TCRs come from a human donor in good health (CMV status not recorded). Some clones in this sample may be carry-over from other donors' samples.

The table lists this clonotype with many counts. The CDR3 reads CASSLWGSAGQGQPQHF. The CDR3 DNA reads as TGTGCCAGCAGCTTATGGGGTTCGGCGGGACAGGGTCAGCCCCAGCATTTT. This chain joins TRBV7-2 and TRBJ1-5, with 9 nucleotides matching TRBD1. The CDR3 extends over 17 amino acids. Germline CDR1 SGHTA, CDR2 FQGNSA. The V and J ends lost 2 bases and 6 bases, in that order; junction bases with no gene match: 11.

This clonotype has ten or more counts. The genes are TRBV10-3 and TRBJ2-6; D is undetermined. There are 18 residues in the CDR3. Germline CDR1 ENHRY, CDR2 SYGVKD. V was cut by 10 bases and J by 0 bases, with 22 bases left in between. CDR3 in DNA: TGTGCCACCCGACTCCACTCCCAACCTGACTCTGGGGCCAACGTCCTGACTTTC. The encoded protein is CATRLHSQPDSGANVLTF.

In this sample, this clonotype turned up many times. V is TRBV7-2 and J is TRBJ2-2, with 7 bases matching TRBD2. The germline V gene has CDR1 SGHTA and CDR2 FQGNSA. This CDR3 region has 17 residues. V lost 6 bases, J lost 1 base, and 11 bases stayed unmatched. CDR3 in DNA: TGTGCCAGCAGGCCCCGCCGGGAGCGGGGGAACACCGGGGAGCTGTTTTTT. The encoded protein is CASRPRRERGNTGELFF.

This clonotype was detected ten times or more. The J gene is TRBJ2-3, the V gene TRBV11-3, with 7 bases matching TRBD2. Germline values: CDR1 SGHNT, CDR2 YENEEA. With V trimmed by 5 bases and J by 3 bases, 8 bases remained unmatched. This CDR3 has 15 amino acids. CDR3: CASSPSGEGTDTQYF. For the CDR3, the DNA is TGTGCCAGCAGCCCGAGCGGGGAAGGAACAGATACGCAGTATTTT. Full variable domain (missing parts from reference TRBV11-3 and TRBJ2-3): EAGVVQSPRYKIIEKKQPVAFWCNPISGHNTLYWYLQNLGQGPELLIRYENEEAVDDSQLPKDRFSAERLKGVDSTLKIQPAELGDSAVYLCASSPSGEGTDTQYFGPGTRLTVL.

The chain carries TRBV5-4 and TRBJ2-3; TRBD2 matches 9 bases. The germline CDR1 and CDR2 sequences are SGHNT and YYREEE (reference sequence). The CDR3 runs 16 residues. Trimming took 7 bases from V and 2 from J; bases not matched to a gene: 11. CDR3 sequence: CASRHLLAGSTDTQYF. CDR3 nucleotides: TGTGCCAGCCGCCACCTCCTAGCGGGGTCCACAGATACGCAGTATTTT.

This clonotype appeared a few times. This chain joins TRBV7-6 and TRBJ1-1, with unresolved D. In germline, CDR1 is SGHVS, CDR2 FNYEAQ. V was pared by 4 bases and J by 0 bases, with 12 bases between. The CDR3 consists of 15 residues. The CDR3, as DNA: TGTGCCAGCAGCTCCCAGCCTAGCATGAACACTGAAGCTTTCTTT. Protein: CASSSQPSMNTEAFF. The full variable domain, its missing parts supplied by reference TRBV7-6 and TRBJ1-1, is GAGVSQSPRYKVTKRGQDVALRCDPISGHVSLYWYRQALGQGPEFLTYFNYEAQQDKSGLPNDRFSAERPEGSISTLTIQRTEQRDSAMYRCASSSQPSMNTEAFFGQGTRLTVV.

This clonotype was found many times. The V and J genes are TRBV7-2 and TRBJ1-2; 11 positions agree with TRBD1. Germline CDR1 reads SGHTA; CDR2 reads FQGNSA. Losses at the gene ends were 5 bases for V and 7 bases for J; bases not matched to a gene: 15. The CDR3 runs 17 residues. CDR3 residues: CASSLGTQGQGASGYTF. In DNA form, the CDR3 reads TGTGCCAGCAGCCTAGGAACCCAAGGACAGGGGGCTTCTGGCTACACCTTC.

Many counts were recorded for this clonotype. V usage is TRBV5-6 and J usage is TRBJ1-2; TRBD1 matches at 9 bases. Germline assignment: CDR1 SGHDT and CDR2 YYEEEE. This CDR3 has 15 amino acids. The V gene end was trimmed by 4 bases and the J gene end by 4 bases; junction bases not matched to a gene: 8. The CDR3: CASSGPGQGSYGYTF. The DNA of the CDR3 is TGTGCCAGCAGCGGACCGGGACAGGGTTCCTATGGCTACACCTTC.

The CDR3 protein is CASSWGQGVSGNTIYF. The CDR3 DNA sequence: TGTGCCAGCAGTTGGGGACAGGGAGTCTCTGGAAACACCATATATTTT. The chain employs TRBV6-5 and TRBJ1-3, with TRBD1 matching over 9 bases. CDR1 is MNHEY and CDR2 is SVGAGI in the germline V gene. The CDR3 contains 16 residues. After removal of 4 bases from V and 0 bases from J, the junction contained 4 bases not matched to a gene.

Many counts were recorded for this clonotype. This sequence joins TRBV28 and TRBJ2-5, with D unresolved. CDR1 is MDHEN, CDR2 SYDVKM, per germline. V lost 3 bases and J 2 bases, leaving 16 bases between the germline ends. The CDR3 covers 16 residues. In DNA, the CDR3 is TGTGCCAGCAGTTTTATGGCTAGACGTTCACAAGAGACCCAGTACTTC. It codes for CASSFMARRSQETQYF.

The sample holds many counts of this clonotype. V is TRBV12-3 or TRBV12-4 and J is TRBJ1-5, with 7 bases that match TRBD1. The CDR3 is made up of 16 amino acids. V was clipped by 5 bases and J by 0 bases; unmatched bases: 7. The CDR3 region is CASSPQQGNSNQPQHF. The CDR3 DNA is TGTGCCAGCAGTCCCCAACAGGGGAATAGCAATCAGCCCCAGCATTTT.